This T cell receptor (beta chain) was documented in a study of T-cell memory formation after mild COVID-19. MiXCR, applied by TCRdb to the 5' RACE reads, yields one record per CDR3 protein. The data contain 84,000 or so distinct CDR3 sequences, about 15% of them singletons. The CDR3 runs to 17 residues. The V segment lost 6 bases and the J segment 2 bases; nucleotides outside the gene matches: 14. In germline, CDR1 is MNHEY, CDR2 SVGAGI. V and J are TRBV6-5 and TRBJ2-7; 9 nucleotides match TRBD2. What was sequenced was PBMCs or a T cell subset sorted from them (not recorded which). The sequence derives from an adult woman who had mild COVID-19 (a few samples of this study predate the infection). Cell type and time point are not known. This CDR3 reads CASRVTSGETFPYEQYF. CDR3 in DNA: TGTGCCAGCAGGGTGACTAGCGGAGAGACCTTTCCCTACGAGCAGTACTTC.